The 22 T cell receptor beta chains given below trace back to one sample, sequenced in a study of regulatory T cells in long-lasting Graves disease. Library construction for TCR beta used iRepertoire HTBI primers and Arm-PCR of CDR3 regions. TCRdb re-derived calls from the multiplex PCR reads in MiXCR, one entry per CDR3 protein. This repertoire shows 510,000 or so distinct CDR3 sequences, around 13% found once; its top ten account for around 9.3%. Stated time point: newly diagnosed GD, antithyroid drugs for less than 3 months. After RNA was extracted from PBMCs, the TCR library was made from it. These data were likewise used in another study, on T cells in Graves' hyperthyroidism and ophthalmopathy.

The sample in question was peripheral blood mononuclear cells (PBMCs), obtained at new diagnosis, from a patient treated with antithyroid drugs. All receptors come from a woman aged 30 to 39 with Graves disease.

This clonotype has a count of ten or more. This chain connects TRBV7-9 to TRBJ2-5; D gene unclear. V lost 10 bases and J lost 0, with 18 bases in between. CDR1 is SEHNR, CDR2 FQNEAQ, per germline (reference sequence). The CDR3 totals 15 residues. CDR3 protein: CAIKDHGAYQETQYF. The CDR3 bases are TGTGCCATCAAGGACCACGGAGCTTACCAAGAGACCCAGTACTTC. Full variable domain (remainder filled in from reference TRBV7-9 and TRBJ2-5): DTGVSQNPRHKITKRGQNVTFRCDPISEHNRLYWYRQTLGQGPEFLTYFQNEAQLEKSRLLSDRFSAERPKGSFSTLEIQRTEQGDSAMYLCAIKDHGAYQETQYFGPGTRLLVL.

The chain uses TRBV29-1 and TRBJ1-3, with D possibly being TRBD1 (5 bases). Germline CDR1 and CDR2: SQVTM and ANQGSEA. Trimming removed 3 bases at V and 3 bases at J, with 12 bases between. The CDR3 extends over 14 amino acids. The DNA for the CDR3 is TGCAGCGTTGACGGCAGGGTGGGTGGAAACACCATATATTTT. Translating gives CSVDGRVGGNTIYF.

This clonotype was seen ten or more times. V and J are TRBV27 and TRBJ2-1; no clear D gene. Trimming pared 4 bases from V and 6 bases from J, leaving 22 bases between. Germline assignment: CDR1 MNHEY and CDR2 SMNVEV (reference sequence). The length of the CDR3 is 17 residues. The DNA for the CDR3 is TGTGCCAGCAGTTGGGTGACGAAAAGGTTCGAAGCCAATGAGCAGTTCTTC. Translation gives CASSWVTKRFEANEQFF.

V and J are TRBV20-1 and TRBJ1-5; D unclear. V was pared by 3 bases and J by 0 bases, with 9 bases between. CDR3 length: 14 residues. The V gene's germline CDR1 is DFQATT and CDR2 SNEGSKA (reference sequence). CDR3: CSASPDYSNQPQHF. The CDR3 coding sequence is TGCAGTGCTAGTCCTGATTATAGCAATCAGCCCCAGCATTTT.

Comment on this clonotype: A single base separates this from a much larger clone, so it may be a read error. In DNA, the CDR3 is TGTGCCAGCTGTGAAGCTAGCGGGAGCTCCTACGAGCAGTACTTC. Amino acids: CASCEASGSSYEQYF. The J gene is TRBJ2-7, the V gene TRBV6-1; 10 nucleotides line up with TRBD2. The CDR3 contains 15 residues. Germline assignment: CDR1 MNHNS and CDR2 SASEGT.

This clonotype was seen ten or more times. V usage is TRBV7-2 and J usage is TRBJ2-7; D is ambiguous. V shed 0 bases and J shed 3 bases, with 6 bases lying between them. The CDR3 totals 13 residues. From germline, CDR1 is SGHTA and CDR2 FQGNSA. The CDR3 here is CASSLAYVYEQYF. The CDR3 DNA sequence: TGTGCCAGCAGCTTAGCGTACGTCTACGAGCAGTACTTC. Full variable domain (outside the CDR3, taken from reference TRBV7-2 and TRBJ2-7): GAGVSQSPSNKVTEKGKDVELRCDPISGHTALYWYRQSLGQGLEFLIYFQGNSAPDKSGLPSDRFSAERTGGSVSTLTIQRTQQEDSAVYLCASSLAYVYEQYFGPGTRLTVT.

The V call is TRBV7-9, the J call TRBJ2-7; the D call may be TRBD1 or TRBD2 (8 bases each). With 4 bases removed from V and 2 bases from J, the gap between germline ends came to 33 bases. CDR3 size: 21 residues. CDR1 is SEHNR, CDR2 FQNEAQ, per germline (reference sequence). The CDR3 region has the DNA TGTGCCAGCAGCTCACCGGGACTAGTTAGAGAGGCTTCCAGGGGGCCCTACGAGCAGTACTTC. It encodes CASSSPGLVREASRGPYEQYF.

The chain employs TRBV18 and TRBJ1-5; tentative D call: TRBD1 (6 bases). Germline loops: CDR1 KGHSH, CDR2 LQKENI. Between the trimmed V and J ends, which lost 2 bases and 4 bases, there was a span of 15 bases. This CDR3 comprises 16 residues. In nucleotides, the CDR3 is TGTGCCAGCTCACCAAGGGAAGGGGGGGGAAATCAGCCCCAGCATTTT. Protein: CASSPREGGGNQPQHF. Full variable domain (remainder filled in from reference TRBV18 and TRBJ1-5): NAGVMQNPRHLVRRRGQEARLRCSPMKGHSHVYWYRQLPEEGLKFMVYLQKENIIDESGMPKERFSAEFPKEGPSILRIQQVVRGDSAAYFCASSPREGGGNQPQHFGDGTRLSIL.

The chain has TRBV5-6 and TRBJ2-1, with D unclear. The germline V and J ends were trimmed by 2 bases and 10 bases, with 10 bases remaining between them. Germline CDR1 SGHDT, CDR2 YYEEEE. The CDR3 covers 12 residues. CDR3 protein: CASSFQSYEQFF. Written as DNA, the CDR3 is TGTGCCAGCAGCTTCCAATCCTACGAGCAGTTCTTC.

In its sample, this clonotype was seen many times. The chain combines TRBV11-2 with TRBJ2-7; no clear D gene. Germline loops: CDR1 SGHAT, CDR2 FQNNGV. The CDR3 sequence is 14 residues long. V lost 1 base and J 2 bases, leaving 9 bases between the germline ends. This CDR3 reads CASSLGTLTYEQYF. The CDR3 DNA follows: TGTGCCAGCAGCTTAGGGACCCTAACCTACGAGCAGTACTTC.

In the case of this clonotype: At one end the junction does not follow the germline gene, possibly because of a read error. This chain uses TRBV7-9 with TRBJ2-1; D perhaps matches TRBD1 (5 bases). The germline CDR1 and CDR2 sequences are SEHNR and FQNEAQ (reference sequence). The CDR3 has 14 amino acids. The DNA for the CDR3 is TGTGCCAGCAACTTAACAGGTGCCTACAATGAGCAGTTCTTC. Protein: CASNLTGAYNEQFF.

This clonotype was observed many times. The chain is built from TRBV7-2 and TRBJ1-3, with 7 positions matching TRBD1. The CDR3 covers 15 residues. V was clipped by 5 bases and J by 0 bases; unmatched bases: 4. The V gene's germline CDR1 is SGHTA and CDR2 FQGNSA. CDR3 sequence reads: CASSQGQLSGNTIYF. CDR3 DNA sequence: TGTGCCAGCAGCCAGGGACAGCTCTCTGGAAACACCATATATTTT.

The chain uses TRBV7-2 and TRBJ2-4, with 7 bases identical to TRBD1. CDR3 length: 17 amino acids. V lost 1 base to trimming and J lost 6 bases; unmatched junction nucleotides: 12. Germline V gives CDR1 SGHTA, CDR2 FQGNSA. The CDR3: CASSLGPARGQGNIQYF. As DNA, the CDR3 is TGTGCCAGCAGCTTAGGACCCGCGAGGGGGCAAGGAAACATTCAGTACTTC.

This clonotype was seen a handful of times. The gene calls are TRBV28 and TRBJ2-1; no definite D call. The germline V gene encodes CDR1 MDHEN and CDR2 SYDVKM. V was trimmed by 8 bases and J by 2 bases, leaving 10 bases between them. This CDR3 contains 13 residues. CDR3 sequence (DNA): TGTGCCAGCTCCCCCTGGCCCTACAATGAGCAGTTCTTC. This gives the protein CASSPWPYNEQFF. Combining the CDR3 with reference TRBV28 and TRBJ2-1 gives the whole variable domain DVKVTQSSRYLVKRTGEKVFLECVQDMDHENMFWYRQDPGLGLRLIYFSYDVKMKEKGDIPEGYSVSREKKERFSLILESASTNQTSMYLCASSPWPYNEQFFGPGTRLTVL.

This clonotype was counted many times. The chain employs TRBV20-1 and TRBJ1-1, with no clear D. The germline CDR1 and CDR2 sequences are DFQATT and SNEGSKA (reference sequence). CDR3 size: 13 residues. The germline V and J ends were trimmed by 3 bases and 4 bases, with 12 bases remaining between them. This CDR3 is CSASIPGVTEAFF. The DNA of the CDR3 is TGCAGTGCTAGTATCCCCGGGGTCACTGAAGCTTTCTTT.

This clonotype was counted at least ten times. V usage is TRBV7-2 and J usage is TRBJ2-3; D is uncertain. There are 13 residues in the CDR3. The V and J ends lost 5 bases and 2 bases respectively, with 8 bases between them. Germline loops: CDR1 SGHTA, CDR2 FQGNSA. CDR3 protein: CASSPQFTDTQYF. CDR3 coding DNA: TGTGCCAGCAGCCCACAGTTCACAGATACGCAGTATTTT.

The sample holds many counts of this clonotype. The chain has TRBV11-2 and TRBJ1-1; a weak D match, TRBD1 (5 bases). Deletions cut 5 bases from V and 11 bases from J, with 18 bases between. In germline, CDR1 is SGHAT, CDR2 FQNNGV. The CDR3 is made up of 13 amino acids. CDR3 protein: CASSIRQGVSAFF. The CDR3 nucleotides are TGTGCCAGCAGCATTCGGCAGGGTGTTTCGGCTTTCTTT. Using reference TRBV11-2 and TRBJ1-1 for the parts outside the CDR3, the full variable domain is EAGVAQSPRYKIIEKRQSVAFWCNPISGHATLYWYQQILGQGPKLLIQFQNNGVVDDSQLPKDRFSAERLKGVDSTLKIQPAKLEDSAVYLCASSIRQGVSAFFGQGTRLTVV.

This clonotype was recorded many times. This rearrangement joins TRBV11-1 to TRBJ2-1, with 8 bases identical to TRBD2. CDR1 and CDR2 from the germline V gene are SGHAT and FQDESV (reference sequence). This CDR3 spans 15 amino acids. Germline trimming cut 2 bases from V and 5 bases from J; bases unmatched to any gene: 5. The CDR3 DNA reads TGTGCCAGCAGCTTAATAGCGGGAATCAACAATGAGCAGTTCTTC. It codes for CASSLIAGINNEQFF.

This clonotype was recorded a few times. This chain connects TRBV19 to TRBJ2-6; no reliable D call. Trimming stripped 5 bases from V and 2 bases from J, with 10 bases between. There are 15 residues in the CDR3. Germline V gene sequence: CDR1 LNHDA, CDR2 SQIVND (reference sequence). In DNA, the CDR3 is TGTGCCAGTAGTCCGCTAGAGGCTGGGGCCAACGTCCTGACTTTC. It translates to CASSPLEAGANVLTF.

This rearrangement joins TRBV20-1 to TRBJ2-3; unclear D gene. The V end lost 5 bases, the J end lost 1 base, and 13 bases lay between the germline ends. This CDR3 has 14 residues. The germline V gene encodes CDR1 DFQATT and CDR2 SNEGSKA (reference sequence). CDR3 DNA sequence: TGCAGTGCTCCCCGCAGGTTAGGCACAGATACGCAGTATTTT. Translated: CSAPRRLGTDTQYF.

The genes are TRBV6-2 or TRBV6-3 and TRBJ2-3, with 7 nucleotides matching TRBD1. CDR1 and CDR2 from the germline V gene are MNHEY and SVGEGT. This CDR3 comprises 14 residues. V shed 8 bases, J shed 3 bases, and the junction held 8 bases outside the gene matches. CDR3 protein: CASGVTGATDTQYF. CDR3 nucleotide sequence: TGTGCCAGCGGGGTAACAGGGGCAACAGATACGCAGTATTTT.

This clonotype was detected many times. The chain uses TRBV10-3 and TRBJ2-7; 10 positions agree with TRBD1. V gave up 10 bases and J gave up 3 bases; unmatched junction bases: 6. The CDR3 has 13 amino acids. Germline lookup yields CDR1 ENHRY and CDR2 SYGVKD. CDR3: CATRTGGLYEQYF. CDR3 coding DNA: TGTGCCACCAGGACAGGGGGACTCTACGAGCAGTACTTC.